A single T cell receptor (beta chain) is shown here with its context. The antigen is unknown. Here immunoSEQ multiplex PCR was the method, and the copy in TCRdb shows in-frame clones only, minus some. The sample holds fewer than 70,000 clones; around four fifths are singletons and the top ten take 4% to 6.5%. The length of the CDR3 is 15 residues. From germline, CDR1 is SGHNT and CDR2 YYREEE (reference sequence). V lost 0 bases, J lost 7 bases, and 9 bases stayed unmatched. Unstimulated regulatory T cells (CD4+CD25+CD127-), CD4+CD25- non-regulatory cells, CD4 and CD8 cells were FACS-sorted from thawed PBMCs. This specimen belongs to a study of Tregs in tolerant kidney transplant recipients. Study observations and caveats: Expanding Tregs on activated donor B cells appeared to best identify donor-specific TCRbeta clones. Validation in larger populations is needed because few patients were studied.

Sample: CD4+ T cells from blood. The clonotype comes from a human donor in good health. The gene calls are TRBV5-4 and TRBJ2-7; 8 bases map to TRBD2. For the CDR3, the DNA is TGTGCCAGCAGCTTGGATACTAGCGGAGGAGGTGAGCAGTACTTC. Its translation: CASSLDTSGGGEQYF.